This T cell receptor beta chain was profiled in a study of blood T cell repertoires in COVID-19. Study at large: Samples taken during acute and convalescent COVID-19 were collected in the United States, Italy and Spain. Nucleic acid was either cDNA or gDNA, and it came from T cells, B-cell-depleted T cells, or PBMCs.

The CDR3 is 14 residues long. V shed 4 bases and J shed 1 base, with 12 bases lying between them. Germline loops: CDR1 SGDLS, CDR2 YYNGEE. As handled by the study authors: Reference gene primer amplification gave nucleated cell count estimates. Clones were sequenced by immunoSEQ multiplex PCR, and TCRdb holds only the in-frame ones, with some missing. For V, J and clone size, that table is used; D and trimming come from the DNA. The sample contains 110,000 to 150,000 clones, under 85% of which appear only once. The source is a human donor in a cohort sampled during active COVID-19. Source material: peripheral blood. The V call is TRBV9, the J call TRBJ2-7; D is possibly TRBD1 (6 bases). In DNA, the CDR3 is TGTGCCAGCAGCACAGGGCCTAATTCCTACGAGCAGTACTTC. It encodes CASSTGPNSYEQYF. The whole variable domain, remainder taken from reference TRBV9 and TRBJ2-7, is DSGVTQTPKHLITATGQRVTLRCSPRSGDLSVYWYQQSLDQGLQFLIQYYNGEERAKGNILERFSAQQFPDLHSELNLSSLELGDSALYFCASSTGPNSYEQYFGPGTRLTVT.